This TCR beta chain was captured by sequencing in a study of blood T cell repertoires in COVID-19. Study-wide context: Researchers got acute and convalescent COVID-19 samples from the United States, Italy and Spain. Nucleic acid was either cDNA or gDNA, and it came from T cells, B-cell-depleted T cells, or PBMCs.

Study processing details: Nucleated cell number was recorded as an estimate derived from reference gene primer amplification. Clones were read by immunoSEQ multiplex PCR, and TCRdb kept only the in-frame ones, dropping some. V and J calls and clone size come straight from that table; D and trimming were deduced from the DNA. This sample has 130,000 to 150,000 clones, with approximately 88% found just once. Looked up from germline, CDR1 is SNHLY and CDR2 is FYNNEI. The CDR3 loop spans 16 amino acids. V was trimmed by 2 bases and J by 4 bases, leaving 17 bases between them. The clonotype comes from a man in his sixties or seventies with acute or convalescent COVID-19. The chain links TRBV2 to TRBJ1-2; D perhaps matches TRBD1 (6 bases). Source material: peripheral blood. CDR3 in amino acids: CASSEMAPGVGYGYTF. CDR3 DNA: TGTGCCAGCAGTGAAATGGCCCCAGGGGTGGGCTATGGCTACACCTTC.